What follows describes a single T cell receptor (beta chain). The antigen is unknown. This specimen belongs to a study of cytomegalovirus exposure and HLA in healthy donors. Notes on the study in general: When analyzed later, the rates of TCR association showed variation by HLA locus, with DRB1 the most and HLA-C the fewest. Most TCR sequences were rare, but some public TCRs occurred in many donors. Researchers left out some V segments, among them TRBV6-2 and TRBV6-3, as indistinguishable.

The PCR had 60 Vbeta and 13 Jbeta primers. Study processing details: A later analysis tallied about 80 million unique TCR beta chains, 8.5 million to 11 million of them shared. Here immunoSEQ multiplex PCR was the method, and the copy in TCRdb shows in-frame clones only, minus some. The V and J calls and clone size come from that table; D and trimming were worked out from the DNA. The profile shows approximately 100,000 clones, roughly 74% of them singletons. Germline V gene data show CDR1 as SNHLY and CDR2 as FYNNEI. The V and J ends lost 6 bases and 4 bases, in that order; junction bases with no gene match: 12. This CDR3 has 15 residues.

V and J are TRBV2 and TRBJ2-7; 7 nucleotides match TRBD1. What was sequenced was PBMCs. The receptor's source is a woman between 40 and 50 years old in good health and CMV-seronegative. Written as DNA, the CDR3 is TGTGCCAGCAGAGCTTCCTTCGGACAGGATTACGAGCAGTACTTC. As protein: CASRASFGQDYEQYF.